Each of the 29 T cell receptor beta chains below was sequenced from the same sample in a study of T cells in women clearing cervical HPV infection. Clones were sequenced by immunoSEQ multiplex PCR, and TCRdb holds only the in-frame ones, with some missing. The listing records approximately 30,000 clones. The sequenced sample was blood buffy coat. Receptors were obtained from a woman aged 18 to 75 with a cervical HPV16 infection that either progressed to CIN3+ or cleared (not recorded which).

About this clone itself: The read ends 3 residues early relative to the CDR3; the germline J gene fills the gap. This chain uses TRBV2 with TRBJ1-2; 9 bases map to TRBD1. Per the germline V gene, CDR1 is SNHLY and CDR2 is FYNNEI. Losses at the gene ends were 5 bases for V and 4 bases for J; bases not matched to a gene: 8. CDR3 length: 15 amino acids. The sequenced part of the CDR3 DNA is TGTGCCAGCAGTCGGGACAGGGCCCGATCCTATGGC. As protein: CASSRDRARSYG. The CDR3 in its entirety is CASSRDRARSYGYTF.

As regards this clone: Read coverage stops 3 residues before the CDR3 terminus; the germline J gene supplies the remainder. V is TRBV20-1 and J is TRBJ2-7; possible D gene TRBD2, 6 bases. The CDR3 spans 16 residues. V was cut by 1 base and J by 6 bases, with 22 bases left in between. Germline V lookup: CDR1 DFQATT, CDR2 SNEGSKA (reference sequence). CDR3 DNA, as far as it was read: TGCAGTGCTAGAGTCGGTGGGGCAGGGAGGCATCGCGAG. Its protein is CSARVGGAGRHRE. Given in full, the CDR3 is CSARVGGAGRHREQYF.

Partial CDR3 DNA: TGTGCCAGCAAACAGGGGAGGGGCCGAGGGACCGGGGAG. Residues: CASKQGRGRGTGE. In full, the CDR3 is CASKQGRGRGTGELFF. The chain recombines TRBV6-2 or TRBV6-3 with TRBJ2-2, with D perhaps TRBD1 or TRBD2 (7 bases each). The read falls 3 residues short of the CDR3 end, and the missing part is taken from the germline J gene. Per germline, CDR1 MNHEY and CDR2 SVGEGT. CDR3 length: 16 residues. Trimming removed 7 bases from V and 5 bases from J, with 20 bases in between.

In the case of this clone: The read is 3 residues too short to cover the CDR3 end, so that end is filled in from the germline J gene. The chain has TRBV13 and TRBJ2-5; D is perhaps TRBD1 (5 bases). V dropped 3 bases and J dropped 5 bases, with 13 bases sitting between them. CDR1 is PRHDT, CDR2 FYEKMQ, per germline (reference sequence). The CDR3 loop spans 14 amino acids. The CDR3 sequence: CASSLSQGRETQYF. Partial CDR3 DNA: TGTGCCAGCAGCTTGTCTCAGGGTCGGGAGACC.

Turning to this clone: The read ends 3 residues shy of where the CDR3 ends; the end is completed using the germline J gene. This sequence joins TRBV7-9 and TRBJ1-1; the D gene is possibly TRBD1 (5 bases). The CDR3 is 15 residues long. Trimming removed 5 bases from V and 4 bases from J, with 17 bases in between. Germline V gene data show CDR1 as SEHNR and CDR2 as FQNEAQ (reference sequence). The sequenced CDR3 bases are TGTGCCAGCAGCCCGCGACAGAACCCCGGCACTGAA. Protein: CASSPRQNPGTE. Given in full, the CDR3 is CASSPRQNPGTEAFF.

As to this clone: The CDR3 goes on 3 residues after the read ends, and that part is filled in from the germline J gene. The chain uses TRBV12-3 or TRBV12-4 and TRBJ1-1, with 9 bases matching TRBD1. The CDR3 is made up of 15 amino acids. V lost 5 bases and J lost 6; bases outside the gene matches: 10. CDR3 residues: CASSPAYRGPAEAFF. The covered CDR3 bases are TGTGCCAGCAGTCCGGCTTACAGGGGGCCGGCTGAA.

For this clone: The CDR3 extends 3 residues past the end of the read, so its final part is completed from the germline J gene. The chain couples TRBV4-1 to TRBJ1-6; no clear D gene. CDR3 length: 15 amino acids. V was trimmed by 2 bases and J by 0 bases, leaving 5 bases between them. Looked up from germline, CDR1 is MGHRA and CDR2 is YSYEKL. The CDR3 is CASSQTSSYNSPLHF. The CDR3 bases that were read are TGCGCCAGCAGCCAAACCAGCTCCTATAATTCACCC.

As regards this clone: The read ends 3 residues early relative to the CDR3; the germline J gene fills the gap. Other DNA sequences in the sample encode the same CDR3. The rearrangement links TRBV11-3 to TRBJ2-3; the D gene is possibly TRBD1 (6 bases). The CDR3 runs 15 residues. Germline values: CDR1 SGHNT, CDR2 YENEEA. V was shortened by 2 bases and J by 2 bases, with 11 bases between the two germline ends. The sequenced part of the CDR3 DNA is TGTGCCAGCAGCTTAAGGCAGGGGCTCACAGATACG. Translated: CASSLRQGLTDT. The entire CDR3 sequence reads CASSLRQGLTDTQYF.

With respect to this clone: The CDR3 extends 3 residues past the end of the read, so its final part is completed from the germline J gene. V usage is TRBV3-1 (or the pseudogene TRBV3-2) and J usage is TRBJ2-7, with D possibly TRBD2 on 6 matching bases. Germline V gives CDR1 LGHDT, CDR2 YNNKEL (reference sequence). The V and J ends lost 1 base and 0 bases respectively, with 13 bases between them. The length of the CDR3 is 16 residues. The sequenced part of the CDR3 DNA is TGTGCCAGCAGCCAAGGATTAGCGGCTAGCTCCTACGAG. Translating gives CASSQGLAASSYE. The whole CDR3 protein is CASSQGLAASSYEQYF.

Regarding this clone: The sequence runs out 3 residues before the end of the CDR3; the remainder is reconstructed from the germline J gene. V usage is TRBV28 and J usage is TRBJ2-7; TRBD2 matches at 7 bases. V trimming: 7 bases; J trimming: 2 bases; junction bases outside the gene matches: 11. The CDR3 has 15 residues. Germline V gives CDR1 MDHEN, CDR2 SYDVKM. The CDR3 sequence is CASTHERDSPYEQYF. Partial CDR3 DNA: TGTGCCAGCACCCACGAGCGGGATTCACCCTACGAG.

The CDR3 sequence is CASSVGSGNTEAFF. The sequenced part of the CDR3 DNA is TGTGCCAGCAGTGTTGGTTCGGGGAACACTGAA. The chain joins TRBV2 to TRBJ1-1; D gene uncertain. Sequencing ends 3 residues short of the CDR3 end; the germline J gene provides the rest. Germline CDR1 and CDR2: SNHLY and FYNNEI. The CDR3 totals 14 residues. V was shortened by 4 bases and J by 1 base, with 10 bases between the two germline ends.

This clone is classed as large (0.1 to 1%) by frequency. CDR3 sequence: CASGEIAFTDTQYF. The covered CDR3 bases are TGTGCCAGCGGGGAAATAGCGTTCACAGATACG. This sequence joins TRBV2 and TRBJ2-3, with D perhaps TRBD2 (5 bases). The read gets to within 3 residues of the CDR3 end, and the germline J gene fills in the rest. CDR1 and CDR2 (germline): SNHLY, FYNNEI. The ends were cut back, 8 bases at V and 2 bases at J, with 14 bases in the middle. This CDR3 has 14 amino acids.

As concerns this clone: The CDR3 end falls 3 residues outside the read, so it is completed with the germline J gene. This CDR3 is also generated by other DNA sequences in the sample. The chain links TRBV11-3 to TRBJ2-7; TRBD1 matches 8 bases. V was clipped by 6 bases and J by 2 bases; unmatched bases: 6. The CDR3 is 14 residues long. The germline V gene encodes CDR1 SGHNT and CDR2 YENEEA. Incomplete CDR3 DNA: TGTGCCAGCAGTCCCGGGACAGGTGCCTACGAG. Translating it yields CASSPGTGAYE. The full CDR3 protein is CASSPGTGAYEQYF.

As regards this clone: The CDR3 end lies 3 residues beyond the end of the read and is filled in from the germline J gene. The chain couples TRBV19 to TRBJ1-5; 11 nucleotides align to TRBD1. Germline-derived CDR1 and CDR2 are LNHDA and SQIVND (reference sequence). This CDR3 contains 17 residues. V trimming: 5 bases; J trimming: 2 bases; junction bases outside the gene matches: 8. CDR3 DNA (partial): TGTGCCAGTAGTCCCGGGACAGGGGGACGGGGCAATCAGCCC. It translates to CASSPGTGGRGNQP. The entire CDR3 protein is CASSPGTGGRGNQPQHF.

Concerning this clone: The read terminates 3 residues ahead of where the CDR3 ends, so the germline J gene completes it. This chain connects TRBV11-3 to TRBJ2-7; possible D gene TRBD1, 6 bases. The germline CDR1 and CDR2 sequences are SGHNT and YENEEA. The CDR3 is 14 residues long. The V gene lost 4 bases and the J gene lost 4 bases, with 14 bases spanning the gap. CDR3 sequence reads: CASSSTGRTYEQYF. The DNA read from the CDR3 is TGTGCCAGCAGCTCGACAGGCAGGACATACGAG. The whole variable domain, filled in from reference TRBV11-3 and TRBJ2-7, reads EAGVVQSPRYKIIEKKQPVAFWCNPISGHNTLYWYLQNLGQGPELLIRYENEEAVDDSQLPKDRFSAERLKGVDSTLKIQPAELGDSAVYLCASSSTGRTYEQYFGPGTRLTVT.

Comment on this clone: The CDR3 end falls 3 residues outside the read, so it is completed with the germline J gene. The V gene is TRBV18, the J gene TRBJ1-2; TRBD1 aligns across 7 bases. CDR1 and CDR2 (germline): KGHSH, LQKENI. This CDR3 contains 13 residues. The sequenced CDR3 bases are TGTGCCAGCTCGCCCGGGACAGCAGATACC. It is translated as CASSPGTADT. From start to end, the CDR3 is CASSPGTADTYTF.

CDR3 DNA (partial): TGTGCCAGCAGCTCTACAGGGAAAAACGTCTACGAG. Translated, it gives CASSSTGKNVYE. The CDR3 as a whole reads CASSSTGKNVYEQYF. The gene calls are TRBV13 and TRBJ2-7; tentative D call: TRBD1 (6 bases). The CDR3 end is not reached by the read, which stops 3 residues before it; the germline J gene fills it in. V lost 4 bases and J lost 3, with 16 bases in between. CDR3 length: 15 amino acids. The V gene's germline CDR1 is PRHDT and CDR2 FYEKMQ (reference sequence).

For this clone: The read falls 3 residues short of the CDR3 end, and the missing part is taken from the germline J gene. The chain employs TRBV5-6 and TRBJ1-2; perhaps TRBD1 as D (6 bases). Trimming cost V 0 bases and J 5 bases, with 11 bases left between them. This CDR3 has 14 residues. Germline assignment: CDR1 SGHDT and CDR2 YYEEEE. The CDR3 bases that were read are TGTGCCAGCAGCTTGGGCAGGACAGAGTATGGC. This gives the protein CASSLGRTEYG. The entire CDR3 protein reads CASSLGRTEYGYTF.

About this clone: The sequence runs out 3 residues before the end of the CDR3; the remainder is reconstructed from the germline J gene. V gene TRBV19 combines with J gene TRBJ2-1; possible D gene TRBD1, 7 bases. Trimming stripped 5 bases from V and 3 bases from J, with 14 bases between. There are 15 residues in the CDR3. The V gene's germline CDR1 is LNHDA and CDR2 SQIVND (reference sequence). The covered CDR3 bases are TGTGCCAGTAGTGGCAGGGGGGACTTCTACAATGAG. Residues: CASSGRGDFYNE. The whole CDR3 sequence reads CASSGRGDFYNEQFF.

Of note for this clone: The sequenced fragment ends 3 residues before the CDR3 boundary, so the rest is inferred from the germline J gene. The rearrangement uses TRBV6-2 or TRBV6-3 and TRBJ2-3, with D maybe TRBD1 (5 bases). The CDR3 spans 13 residues. Looked up from germline, CDR1 is MNHEY and CDR2 is SVGEGT. The covered CDR3 bases are TGTGCCAGCAGACCCCCAGGACAAGAGACG. Its translation is CASRPPGQET. The whole CDR3 is CASRPPGQETQYF.

Notes on this clone: The read ends 3 residues before the CDR3 terminus; that terminus is restored from the germline J gene. V is TRBV11-2 and J is TRBJ2-1, with D possibly called TRBD1 or TRBD2 (5 bases each). This CDR3 is built from 14 residues. V was pared by 1 base and J by 8 bases, with 12 bases between. CDR1 and CDR2 from the germline V gene are SGHAT and FQNNGV. Incomplete CDR3 DNA: TGTGCCAGCAGCTTAGTAGCAGGGAGTTATGAG. Translating gives CASSLVAGSYE. The entire CDR3 reads CASSLVAGSYEQFF.

As regards this clone: The read finishes 3 residues shy of the CDR3 end, and the germline J gene is used to complete it. The chain recombines TRBV23-1 with TRBJ2-1, with TRBD1 as a possible D gene (6 bases). TRBV23-1 qualifies as an ORF whose function is uncertain. The ends were cut back, 8 bases at V and 6 bases at J, with 23 bases in the middle. The CDR3 has 16 amino acids. CDR3: CASCVDGTRTFNEQFF. CDR3 DNA (partial): TGCGCCAGCTGCGTTGATGGGACACGAACCTTCAATGAG.

Partial CDR3 DNA: TGTGCCAGCAGCTTGGTGGGGGGTCGTGACACC. Translated, it gives CASSLVGGRDT. The entire CDR3 is CASSLVGGRDTIYF. The gene calls are TRBV5-5 and TRBJ1-3, with D perhaps TRBD1 (5 bases). The missing CDR3 end, 3 residues past where the read stops, is filled in from the germline J gene. Trimming took off 0 bases at V and 8 bases at J, with 12 bases between the two ends. The CDR3 covers 14 residues. Germline-derived CDR1 and CDR2 are SGHKS and YYEKEE (reference sequence).

As concerns this clone: Read data end 3 residues before the CDR3 end; the end is taken from the germline J gene. The chain combines TRBV20-1 with TRBJ2-2; possible D gene TRBD1, 6 bases. The germline gives CDR1 DFQATT, CDR2 SNEGSKA (reference sequence). This CDR3 has 18 amino acids. The CDR3 bases that were read are TGCAGTGCTAGAGATCGAGGGGGTCCCCCCCTTACGAATGAAAAG. Its translation is CSARDRGGPPLTNEK. The full CDR3 is CSARDRGGPPLTNEKLFF.

Comments on this clone: The CDR3 end is not reached by the read, which stops 3 residues before it; the germline J gene fills it in. The gene calls are TRBV6-4 and TRBJ2-1; 12 bases agree with TRBD2. This CDR3 region has 15 residues. Losses at the gene ends were 0 bases for V and 6 bases for J; bases not matched to a gene: 0. Looked up from germline, CDR1 is MRHNA and CDR2 is SNTAGT. The CDR3 region is CASSDSTSGSNEQFF. The covered CDR3 bases are TGTGCCAGCAGTGACTCGACTAGCGGGAGCAATGAG.

Notes on this clone: From the germline J gene comes the end of the CDR3, since the read stops 3 residues before it. The chain joins TRBV19 to TRBJ2-5; 12 nucleotides align to TRBD2. Losses at the gene ends were 3 bases for V and 4 bases for J; bases not matched to a gene: 3. Germline V gives CDR1 LNHDA, CDR2 SQIVND (reference sequence). The CDR3 is 15 amino acids. CDR3 DNA (partial): TGTGCCAGTAGTATTGGACTAGCGGGATCAGAGACC. It translates to CASSIGLAGSET. The whole CDR3 reads CASSIGLAGSETQYF.

Concerning this clone: The CDR3 end falls 3 residues outside the read, so it is completed with the germline J gene. The V call is TRBV20-1, the J call TRBJ2-7, with 9 bases identical to TRBD2. V trimming: 4 bases; J trimming: 4 bases; junction bases outside the gene matches: 2. There are 12 residues in the CDR3. Germline CDR1 is DFQATT and CDR2 is SNEGSKA (reference sequence). The CDR3 sequence: CSAKAGGYEQYF. The CDR3 bases that were read are TGCAGTGCTAAAGCGGGAGGTTACGAG.

With regard to this clone: The read ends 3 residues shy of where the CDR3 ends; the end is completed using the germline J gene. This chain connects TRBV18 to TRBJ2-5; TRBD2 agrees at 13 bases. CDR3 length: 17 amino acids. In germline, CDR1 is KGHSH, CDR2 LQKENI. The ends lost 1 base at V and 1 base at J; junction bases unmatched: 3. CDR3 in amino acids: CASSPRTSGSRQETQYF. CDR3 DNA (partial): TGTGCCAGCTCACCACGGACTAGCGGGAGTCGCCAAGAGACC.

In the case of this clone: The read finishes 3 residues shy of the CDR3 end, and the germline J gene is used to complete it. The chain joins TRBV11-2 to TRBJ2-3; unclear D gene. Germline values: CDR1 SGHAT, CDR2 FQNNGV. This CDR3 has 13 residues. V was shortened by 4 bases and J by 7 bases, with 12 bases between the two germline ends. The CDR3 sequence is CASSSVSRNTQYF. CDR3 bases read: TGTGCCAGCAGCTCGGTATCTAGGAATACG.